This T cell receptor beta chain was obtained from a study of T cell responses to AZD1222 COVID-19 vaccine. In the case of this clone: Antigen specificity is unknown.

The germline V and J ends were trimmed by 5 bases and 0 bases, with 14 bases remaining between them. Germline V gene lookup returns CDR1 SGHNT and CDR2 YENEEA. The CDR3 extends over 17 amino acids. Points from the study as a whole: Two AZD1222 doses significantly raised spike-specific TCR breadth and depth over controls.

Sequencing was performed with immunoSEQ multiplex PCR; in TCRdb, only in-frame clones are kept and a portion is missing. This sample yields about 84,000 clones, of which approximately 85% are seen a single time; roughly 12% belongs to the top ten. The chain is built from TRBV11-3 and TRBJ2-6; tentative D call: TRBD1 (6 bases). This TCR came from an adult who received the AZD1222 COVID-19 vaccine. Material: peripheral blood, obtained 28 days after the second AZD1222 dose. This CDR3 is CASSPRATGSGANVLTF. The DNA for the CDR3 is TGTGCCAGCAGCCCTAGGGCGACAGGCTCTGGGGCCAACGTCCTGACTTTC.